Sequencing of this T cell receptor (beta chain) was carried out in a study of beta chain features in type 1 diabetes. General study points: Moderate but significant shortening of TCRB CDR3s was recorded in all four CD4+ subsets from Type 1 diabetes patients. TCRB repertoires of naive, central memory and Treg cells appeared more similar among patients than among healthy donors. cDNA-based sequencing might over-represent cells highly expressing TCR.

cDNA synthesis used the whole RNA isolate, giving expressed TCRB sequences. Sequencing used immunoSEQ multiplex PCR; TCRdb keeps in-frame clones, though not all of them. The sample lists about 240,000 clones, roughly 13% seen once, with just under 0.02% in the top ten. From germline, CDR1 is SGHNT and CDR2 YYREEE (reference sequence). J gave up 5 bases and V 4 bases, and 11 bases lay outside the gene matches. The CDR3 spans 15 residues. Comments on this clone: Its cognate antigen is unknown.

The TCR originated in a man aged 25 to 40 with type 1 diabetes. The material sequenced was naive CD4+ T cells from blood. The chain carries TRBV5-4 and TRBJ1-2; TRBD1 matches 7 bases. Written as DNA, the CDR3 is TGTGCCAGCAGCGACGTGGGGACAGCCGATTATGGCTACACCTTC. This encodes CASSDVGTADYGYTF.